The text below deals with one T cell receptor (beta chain). V was cut by 3 bases and J by 0 bases, with 4 bases left in between. CDR3 size: 13 residues. Germline V CDR1 and CDR2: ENHRY, SYGVKD. The entry originates in a study of blood T cell repertoires in COVID-19. The repertoire was sequenced with immunoSEQ multiplex PCR; TCRdb's copy has only in-frame clones and lacks some. Of roughly 290,000 clones in the sample, around 87% are singletons; the top ten hold approximately 7.8%. The sequenced material came from peripheral blood. The V call is TRBV10-3, the J call TRBJ2-3; D is ambiguous. The source of this sequence is a woman aged 50 to 60 who had recovered from COVID-19. The CDR3 sequence is CAISDLSTDTQYF. The CDR3 DNA reads as TGTGCCATCAGTGACTTGAGCACAGATACGCAGTATTTT.